A single TCR beta chain is shown here with its context. These data originate in a study of cytomegalovirus exposure and HLA in healthy donors. With 60 Vbeta and 13 Jbeta primers, the PCR was carried out. Profiled with immunoSEQ multiplex PCR; TCRdb holds only in-frame clones, not every one. This sample has under 150,000 clones, with about 81% found just once. The sequence was collected from a woman between 35 and 50 years old in good health and CMV-seropositive. The sample consisted of PBMCs.

The chain's CDR3 is CASSYPGQGAGETQYF. As DNA, the CDR3 is TGTGCCAGCAGTTATCCGGGACAGGGGGCTGGGGAGACCCAGTACTTC. The V gene is TRBV6-6, the J gene TRBJ2-5, with TRBD1 identical over 12 bases. Looked up from germline, CDR1 is MNHNY and CDR2 is SVGAGI (reference sequence). This CDR3 region has 16 residues. After removal of 3 bases from V and 5 bases from J, the junction contained 7 bases not matched to a gene.